The 19 T cell receptor beta chains below were found in one sample sequenced in a study of early T cells in non-severe SARS-CoV-2 infection. TCRdb called the 5' RACE reads again in MiXCR, with one record for every CDR3 protein. The data contain some 40,000 distinct CDR3 sequences, 9% to 15% of them seen just once; the ten biggest clones take up more than 15%. Sequencing used whole blood. These receptors all come from an adult who was a healthcare worker with PCR-confirmed SARS-CoV-2 infection or an uninfected control (not recorded which).

This clonotype appeared many times. The chain couples TRBV28 to TRBJ2-1; a possible D gene is TRBD1 (5 bases). The CDR3 runs 13 residues. V was shortened by 8 bases and J by 4 bases, with 12 bases between the two germline ends. From germline, CDR1 is MDHEN and CDR2 SYDVKM. The CDR3 here is CASDDSEYNEQFF. In DNA, the CDR3 is TGTGCCAGCGACGACAGCGAATACAATGAGCAGTTCTTC.

This clonotype came up many times. This rearrangement joins TRBV29-1 to TRBJ1-2, with D maybe TRBD1 (6 bases). With 3 bases removed from V and 2 bases from J, the gap between germline ends came to 13 bases. This CDR3 is 14 amino acids long. CDR1 and CDR2 (germline): SQVTM, ANQGSEA. The CDR3 bases are TGCAGCGTTGATGCCCCCCAGGGGAACTATGGCTACACCTTC. It encodes CSVDAPQGNYGYTF.

A remark on this clonotype: This sequence may be a read error, since a much larger clone differs from it by one base. The chain couples TRBV12-3 or TRBV12-4 to TRBJ2-3; 7 bases line up with TRBD2. The CDR3 runs to 15 residues. CDR3 residues: CASTPFTTSTDTLYF. The DNA for the CDR3 is TGTGCCAGCACCCCCTTCACGACTAGCACAGATACGCTGTATTTT.

This clonotype was seen repeatedly, ten times or more. V is TRBV30 and J is TRBJ1-2; D possibly corresponds to TRBD1 (5 bases). Trimming removed 4 bases at V and 2 bases at J, with 17 bases between. This CDR3 contains 15 residues. Germline values: CDR1 GTSNPN, CDR2 SVGIG (reference sequence). The CDR3 reads CAWTTSPTVNYGYTF. The DNA for the CDR3 is TGTGCCTGGACCACCAGCCCGACAGTCAACTATGGCTACACCTTC.

There are many counts of this clonotype. This chain links TRBV7-9 with TRBJ2-7, with 8 nucleotides matching TRBD2. Germline values: CDR1 SEHNR, CDR2 FQNEAQ (reference sequence). This CDR3 comprises 15 residues. Trimming took 4 bases from V and 3 from J; bases not matched to a gene: 8. The CDR3, as DNA: TGTGCCAGCAGCTCCCTTCCCAGCGGGAGCTACGAGCAGTACTTC. It specifies CASSSLPSGSYEQYF. Filled out from reference TRBV7-9 and TRBJ2-7, the complete variable domain reads DTGVSQNPRHKITKRGQNVTFRCDPISEHNRLYWYRQTLGQGPEFLTYFQNEAQLEKSRLLSDRFSAERPKGSFSTLEIQRTEQGDSAMYLCASSSLPSGSYEQYFGPGTRLTVT.

This clonotype has only a few counts. The chain is built from TRBV9 and TRBJ2-5; 8 nucleotides agree with TRBD1. Germline CDR1 and CDR2: SGDLS and YYNGEE. The CDR3 runs 15 residues. Trimming removed 4 bases from V and 2 bases from J; junction bases left unmatched: 7. The CDR3 sequence is CASSIDRGRQETQYF. CDR3 sequence (DNA): TGTGCCAGCAGCATCGACAGGGGAAGGCAAGAGACCCAGTACTTC.

This clonotype was seen at least ten times. The chain recombines TRBV27 with TRBJ1-2; 10 nucleotides line up with TRBD1. V dropped 6 bases and J dropped 3; count of bases not matched to a gene: 4. This CDR3 has 14 residues. Germline assignment: CDR1 MNHEY and CDR2 SMNVEV (reference sequence). CDR3: CASRGQGKYYGYTF. The CDR3 DNA sequence: TGTGCCAGCAGGGGACAGGGGAAGTACTATGGCTACACCTTC.

This clonotype was seen ten or more times. The genes are TRBV29-1 and TRBJ1-2; maybe TRBD1 (6 bases). There are 15 residues in the CDR3. V was trimmed by 0 bases and J by 4 bases, leaving 15 bases between them. From germline, CDR1 is SQVTM and CDR2 ANQGSEA. The CDR3 DNA follows: TGCAGCGTTGAAGATAGGGGGAAAGGAGTCTATGGCTACACCTTC. Translating it yields CSVEDRGKGVYGYTF.

In its sample, this clonotype was seen a few times. The V gene is TRBV5-1, the J gene TRBJ2-1; D is unresolved. The CDR3 spans 15 residues. The germline V and J ends were trimmed by 2 bases and 0 bases, with 9 bases remaining between them. Germline V gene lookup returns CDR1 SGHRS and CDR2 YFSETQ. Written as DNA, the CDR3 is TGCGCCAGCAGCTTTAAGCAAAGCTCCTACAATGAGCAGTTCTTC. It is translated as CASSFKQSSYNEQFF.

This clonotype was counted only a few times. This chain joins TRBV6-2 or TRBV6-3 and TRBJ2-1; D assignment may be TRBD1 or TRBD2 (5 bases each). This CDR3 comprises 18 residues. Germline V gene data show CDR1 as MNHEY and CDR2 as SVGEGT. The V end lost 6 bases, the J end lost 2 bases, and 23 bases lay between the germline ends. The CDR3 sequence is CASSYTNYRGSTYNEQFF. The CDR3 DNA follows: TGTGCCAGCAGCTACACGAACTACCGGGGCTCAACCTACAATGAGCAGTTCTTC.

This clonotype appeared many times. The chain recombines TRBV6-2 or TRBV6-3 with TRBJ1-1; no clear D. This CDR3 is built from 12 residues. CDR1 and CDR2 (germline): MNHEY, SVGEGT. The V end lost 6 bases, the J end lost 5 bases, and 10 bases lay between the germline ends. CDR3 protein: CASRDRGTEAFF. CDR3 in DNA: TGTGCCAGCAGGGACCGAGGGACTGAAGCTTTCTTT.

This clonotype was detected only a few times. This chain joins TRBV29-1 and TRBJ2-3; D is unresolved. Germline V gene sequence: CDR1 SQVTM, CDR2 ANQGSEA. Trimming cost V 5 bases and J 2 bases, with 11 bases left between them. This CDR3 comprises 13 residues. This CDR3 is CSVNPAPTDTQYF. For the CDR3, the DNA is TGCAGCGTTAACCCAGCACCCACAGATACGCAGTATTTT.

This clonotype was seen only a few times. The rearrangement joins TRBV19 to TRBJ2-1, with 9 bases fitting TRBD2. There are 16 residues in the CDR3. Germline CDR1 reads LNHDA; CDR2 reads SQIVND (reference sequence). V gave up 10 bases and J gave up 0 bases; unmatched junction bases: 10. The DNA of the CDR3 is TGTGCCACCCAACGGGCGGGAGGGAGCTCCTACAATGAGCAGTTCTTC. Translation gives CATQRAGGSSYNEQFF.

As regards this clonotype: A read error is possible here, since a much larger clone lies one base away. The CDR3 does not end in the conserved phenylalanine or tryptophan, so this is likely a read error. The J gene is TRBJ1-1, the V gene TRBV6-5; TRBD1 is a possible D gene (5 bases). Germline assignment: CDR1 MNHEY and CDR2 SVGAGI. Trimming left V 6 bases short and J 7 bases short, with 12 bases between. The CDR3 is made up of 12 amino acids. CDR3 nucleotides: TGTGCCAGCAGACTCGGACAAAGTGAAGCTTTCTCT. Amino acids: CASRLGQSEAFS.

This clonotype was picked up a small number of times. The chain employs TRBV6-2 or TRBV6-3 and TRBJ1-6; 8 bases line up with TRBD1. The CDR3 spans 16 residues. Germline values: CDR1 MNHEY, CDR2 SVGEGT. The ends lost 6 bases at V and 9 bases at J; junction bases unmatched: 13. The CDR3 sequence is CASSRGGRQGSSPLHF. DNA for the CDR3: TGTGCCAGCAGCCGAGGGGGACGACAGGGGAGTTCACCCCTCCACTTT.

This clonotype was observed many times. The chain couples TRBV28 to TRBJ2-1; 10 bases align to TRBD2. The V gene's germline CDR1 is MDHEN and CDR2 SYDVKM. The CDR3 runs to 15 residues. J was trimmed by 4 bases and V by 4 bases; bases with no gene match: 4. The CDR3 sequence: CASSSTSGVYNEQFF. The DNA for the CDR3 is TGTGCCAGCAGTTCCACTAGCGGGGTTTACAATGAGCAGTTCTTC.

A few counts support this clonotype. The rearrangement links TRBV4-1 to TRBJ1-2, with 7 bases aligning to TRBD1. Looked up from germline, CDR1 is MGHRA and CDR2 is YSYEKL. CDR3 length equals 15 residues. With 0 bases clipped from V and 4 bases from J, the junction kept 5 bases outside the gene matches. The CDR3 loop reads CASSQEKGASYGYTF. The DNA for the CDR3 is TGCGCCAGCAGCCAAGAGAAGGGGGCGAGCTATGGCTACACCTTC.

This clonotype occurred many times. The genes are TRBV28 and TRBJ1-2; 7 nucleotides agree with TRBD1. The junction had 7 bases not matched to a gene; V was cut back by 2 bases and J by 10 bases. The CDR3 totals 13 residues. Germline CDR1 reads MDHEN; CDR2 reads SYDVKM. The CDR3 protein is CASSLPGTEAYTF. The CDR3 coding sequence is TGTGCCAGCAGTTTACCCGGGACAGAGGCCTACACCTTC.

This clonotype came up a few times. The J gene is TRBJ2-1, the V gene TRBV13; the D call may be TRBD1 or TRBD2 (6 bases each). The V gene's germline CDR1 is PRHDT and CDR2 FYEKMQ (reference sequence). The length of the CDR3 is 17 residues. The V and J ends lost 1 base and 8 bases respectively, with 21 bases between them. The CDR3 loop is CASSLDPRGPPGDEQFF. The CDR3, as DNA: TGTGCCAGCAGCTTAGATCCCCGGGGGCCCCCGGGCGATGAGCAGTTCTTC.